The present entry profiles one T cell receptor (beta chain) with its context. These data are taken from a study of control samples from healthy donors and cancer patients. Unmatched junction bases numbered 7, after V lost 6 bases and J lost 0 bases. There are 16 residues in the CDR3. Germline V gives CDR1 GTSNPN, CDR2 SVGIG (reference sequence). Libraries were prepared by immunoSEQ multiplex PCR; TCRdb keeps only in-frame clonotypes and omits some of them. The profile shows more than 80,000 clones, 80% to 95% of them singletons. The chain recombines TRBV30 with TRBJ2-2, with TRBD1 matching over 10 bases. The source material was blood. The sequence came from a young man in good health. The CDR3 DNA reads as TGTGCCTGCATCCGGGACAGGGGTTCGAACACCGGGGAGCTGTTTTTT. Translated, it gives CACIRDRGSNTGELFF.